These 27 T cell receptor beta chains were sequenced from one sample in a study of blood T cells in healthy people across ages. With a J-beta primer mix and a sample-barcoded 5' primer, a second PCR ran about 6 to 11 cycles. TCRdb ran MiXCR on the 5' RACE reads and lists one entry per CDR3 protein. The sample lists 650,000 to 950,000 distinct CDR3 sequences, around 45% occurring once. The sample consisted of blood. The receptors here all came from a man in his 60s in good health.

This chain links TRBV6-2 or TRBV6-3 with TRBJ2-5, with a tentative D call TRBD2 (5 bases). V was cut by 7 bases and J by 2 bases, with 11 bases left in between. The CDR3 loop spans 13 amino acids. Germline values: CDR1 MNHEY, CDR2 SVGEGT. The CDR3 spells CASNLGLQETQYF. CDR3 nucleotide sequence: TGTGCCAGCAACCTCGGACTTCAAGAGACCCAGTACTTC.

This clonotype was detected only a few times. The CDR3 bases are TGTGCCAGCAACCACAGGGACCTCCCCTACGAGCAGTACTTC. This sequence encodes CASNHRDLPYEQYF. This chain uses TRBV11-3 with TRBJ2-7, with D maybe TRBD1 (6 bases). Trimming pared 7 bases from V and 2 bases from J, leaving 15 bases between. Germline V gene lookup returns CDR1 SGHNT and CDR2 YENEEA. The CDR3 consists of 14 residues.

V is TRBV9 and J is TRBJ2-6; no clear D. This CDR3 contains 16 residues. Trimming removed 0 bases at V and 0 bases at J, with 7 bases between. Per germline, CDR1 SGDLS and CDR2 YYNGEE. Written as DNA, the CDR3 is TGTGCCAGCAGCGTAGTAGGGAACTCTGGGGCCAACGTCCTGACTTTC. It encodes CASSVVGNSGANVLTF. The full variable domain, its missing parts supplied by reference TRBV9 and TRBJ2-6, is DSGVTQTPKHLITATGQRVTLRCSPRSGDLSVYWYQQSLDQGLQFLIQYYNGEERAKGNILERFSAQQFPDLHSELNLSSLELGDSALYFCASSVVGNSGANVLTFGAGSRLTVL.

The rearrangement links TRBV5-5 to TRBJ2-5; D is uncertain. Trimming left V 2 bases short and J 1 base short, with 9 bases between. From germline, CDR1 is SGHKS and CDR2 YYEKEE (reference sequence). There are 14 residues in the CDR3. The chain's CDR3 is CASSFQVAQETQYF. Here the CDR3 DNA reads TGTGCCAGCAGCTTTCAGGTCGCCCAAGAGACCCAGTACTTC. The full variable domain, completed using reference TRBV5-5 and TRBJ2-5, is DAGVTQSPTHLIKTRGQQVTLRCSPISGHKSVSWYQQVLGQGPQFIFQYYEKEERGRGNFPDRFSARQFPNYSSELNVNALLLGDSALYLCASSFQVAQETQYFGPGTRLLVL.

V and J are TRBV7-2 and TRBJ2-5, with D unresolved. V lost 3 bases, J lost 7 bases, and 12 bases lay in between. Germline V gene lookup returns CDR1 SGHTA and CDR2 FQGNSA. This CDR3 has 13 residues. DNA of the CDR3: TGTGCCAGCAGCTTTTCGCGACCTAGGACCCAGTACTTC. This encodes CASSFSRPRTQYF.

This clonotype occurred a few times. The chain is built from TRBV4-3 and TRBJ1-4, with TRBD1 as a possible D gene (5 bases). From germline, CDR1 is LGHNA and CDR2 YSLEER. The CDR3 is 18 amino acids. Trimming took 2 bases from V and 0 from J, leaving 16 bases between them. The CDR3 nucleotides read TGCGCCAGCAGCCAAACCCCAGGGAAGGTAGCAACTAATGAAAAACTGTTTTTT. Protein product: CASSQTPGKVATNEKLFF.

The V call is TRBV27, the J call TRBJ1-2, with 10 bases aligning to TRBD1. This CDR3 is 17 amino acids long. The J segment lost 5 bases and the V segment lost 5 bases, leaving 14 bases of the junction unmatched. Germline V gene lookup returns CDR1 MNHEY and CDR2 SMNVEV (reference sequence). CDR3 in amino acids: CASSGLGQGTLLYGYTF. The CDR3 bases are TGTGCCAGCAGTGGTCTGGGACAGGGGACCCTACTTTATGGCTACACCTTC.

The chain joins TRBV4-1 to TRBJ2-1; D remains ambiguous. With the DNA end fitting TRBJ2-7 better, the J assignment may be wrong. Germline CDR1 MGHRA, CDR2 YSYEKL. The CDR3 is 15 residues long. CDR3 in amino acids: CASSQDLGRLRGQYF. CDR3 in DNA: TGCGCCAGCAGCCAAGATTTGGGTCGTTTACGAGGGCAGTACTTC.

A few counts support this clonotype. The chain recombines TRBV11-2 with TRBJ2-7, with D unresolved. V was pared by 1 base and J by 6 bases, with 22 bases between. From germline, CDR1 is SGHAT and CDR2 FQNNGV. The CDR3 is 17 amino acids. The CDR3, as DNA: TGTGCCAGCAGCTTAGTATTTGGACGGAACCCTAAGGGCGAGCAGTACTTC. Translation gives CASSLVFGRNPKGEQYF.

Worth noting for this clonotype: Germline is not matched at one junction end, which may reflect a read error. The J gene is TRBJ2-5, the V gene TRBV12-3 or TRBV12-4; TRBD1 matches 7 bases. The CDR3 has 14 residues. The CDR3 protein is CACSSGTASGTQYF. CDR3 sequence (DNA): TGTGCCTGCAGTTCCGGGACAGCCTCGGGGACCCAGTACTTC.

About this clonotype: One base away lies a much larger clone, so this may be a sequencing read error. The V call is TRBV20-1, the J call TRBJ1-1; 7 bases map to TRBD1. The trim removed 2 bases at V and 3 bases at J, leaving 9 bases unmatched. Germline V lookup: CDR1 DFQATT, CDR2 SNEGSKA (reference sequence). The CDR3 runs to 15 residues. Here the CDR3 reads CSARQGGVTDTEAFF. CDR3 bases: TGCAGTGCTAGACAGGGGGGAGTTACGGACACTGAAGCTTTCTTT.

This clonotype was seen more than once but under ten times. The genes are TRBV20-1 and TRBJ2-1, with 8 nucleotides matching TRBD2. J was trimmed by 3 bases and V by 7 bases; bases with no gene match: 5. CDR1 is DFQATT and CDR2 is SNEGSKA in the germline V gene (reference sequence). CDR3 length: 13 amino acids. The CDR3 sequence: CSVGGGNYNEQFF. CDR3 coding DNA: TGCAGTGTAGGCGGGGGGAACTACAATGAGCAGTTCTTC.

The rearrangement joins TRBV20-1 to TRBJ1-2; 8 bases are shared with TRBD1. Germline CDR1 DFQATT, CDR2 SNEGSKA (reference sequence). CDR3 length: 16 residues. V lost 0 bases to trimming and J lost 6 bases; unmatched junction nucleotides: 12. The CDR3 region is CSARERGTTGDDGYTF. DNA for the CDR3: TGCAGTGCTAGAGAGCGCGGTACGACAGGGGATGATGGCTACACCTTC.

This clonotype showed up just a few times. This chain uses TRBV6-6 with TRBJ1-1; TRBD1 matches 11 bases. Germline CDR1 and CDR2: MNHNY and SVGAGI (reference sequence). The V gene end was trimmed by 4 bases and the J gene end by 5 bases; junction bases not matched to a gene: 3. The CDR3 contains 14 residues. CDR3 coding DNA: TGTGCCAGCAGTTCGGACAGGGGGCGAACTGAAGCTTTCTTT. Amino acids: CASSSDRGRTEAFF.

The chain is built from TRBV6-2 or TRBV6-3 and TRBJ1-2; D not resolved. CDR1 MNHEY and CDR2 SVGEGT come from the germline V gene. The CDR3 consists of 17 residues. Trimming took 2 bases from V and 3 from J, leaving 19 bases between them. CDR3 residues: CASSYGWPPERDYGYTF. The CDR3 nucleotides read TGTGCCAGCAGTTACGGTTGGCCCCCGGAGAGGGACTATGGCTACACCTTC.

As to this clonotype: Germline and junction disagree at one end, which may indicate a read error. J is TRBJ2-5 and V is TRBV7-9, with 9 bases lining up with TRBD1. This CDR3 has 16 residues. In germline, CDR1 is SEHNR, CDR2 FQNEAQ (reference sequence). The CDR3 sequence is CAGSSTLGQGRETQYF. In DNA, the CDR3 is TGTGCCGGCAGCTCGACCCTGGGACAGGGAAGAGAGACCCAGTACTTC.

The chain carries TRBV6-1 and TRBJ2-4; D is unresolved. Germline loops: CDR1 MNHNS, CDR2 SASEGT. The CDR3 consists of 13 residues. V lost 8 bases and J 0 bases, leaving 8 bases between the germline ends. The CDR3 coding sequence is TGTGCCAGCGTATCTGAAGCCAAAAACATTCAGTACTTC. Its protein is CASVSEAKNIQYF.

The rearrangement uses TRBV19 and TRBJ2-4, with 9 bases fitting TRBD1. The J call may be faulty, since TRBJ2-7 better matches the DNA end. This CDR3 is built from 13 residues. Germline CDR1 is LNHDA and CDR2 is SQIVND (reference sequence). The CDR3 region has the DNA TGTGCCAGCCGGGAGTGGGACAGGGACGAGCAGTACTTC. Amino acid sequence: CASREWDRDEQYF.

This clonotype appeared a single time. This could be a read error, since a much larger clone is one nucleotide away. The chain uses TRBV9 and TRBJ2-1; unclear D gene. The DNA matches TRBJ2-7 better at its end, which makes the J call doubtful. This CDR3 is built from 14 residues. The germline gives CDR1 SGDLS, CDR2 YYNGEE. The CDR3 coding sequence is TGTGCCAGCAGCGTCGGTGGTGGCTACAATGAGCAGTACTTC. Its translation is CASSVGGGYNEQYF.

The chain has TRBV5-6 and TRBJ1-2; TRBD1 is a possible D gene (5 bases). Trimming pared 4 bases from V and 8 bases from J, leaving 24 bases between. The germline V gene has CDR1 SGHDT and CDR2 YYEEEE. The CDR3 contains 16 residues. The DNA for the CDR3 is TGTGCCAGCAGCCCAATCTTGACAGACGTCCGGGGCGGCTACACCTTC. Protein: CASSPILTDVRGGYTF.

V gene TRBV3-1 combines with J gene TRBJ2-1, with D perhaps TRBD2 (6 bases). Trimming left V 1 base short and J 7 bases short, with 17 bases between. CDR1 is LGHDT and CDR2 is YNNKEL in the germline V gene (reference sequence). The CDR3 spans 16 residues. The CDR3 here is CASSQVGGVSVNEQFF. Written as DNA, the CDR3 is TGTGCCAGCAGCCAAGTAGGAGGGGTCAGTGTTAATGAGCAGTTCTTC.

This clonotype was counted between two and nine times. The V gene is TRBV20-1, the J gene TRBJ2-7; 9 bases align to TRBD1. The CDR3 is made up of 14 amino acids. Germline V gene data show CDR1 as DFQATT and CDR2 as SNEGSKA (reference sequence). V dropped 0 bases and J dropped 3; count of bases not matched to a gene: 3. CDR3 sequence reads: CSARDGTGIYEQYF. CDR3 DNA sequence: TGCAGTGCTAGAGACGGGACAGGGATCTACGAGCAGTACTTC.

The chain recombines TRBV20-1 with TRBJ2-5, with 8 bases identical to TRBD1. Looked up from germline, CDR1 is DFQATT and CDR2 is SNEGSKA (reference sequence). This CDR3 comprises 13 residues. The CDR3 loop is CSGNRGSYNEQYF. CDR3 DNA sequence: TGCAGCGGAAACAGGGGGTCCTACAATGAGCAGTACTTC.

The table lists this clonotype with a few counts. This rearrangement joins TRBV12-3 or TRBV12-4 to TRBJ1-2; D gene unclear. V lost 5 bases and J lost 5, with 12 bases in between. CDR3 size: 13 residues. The CDR3 region is CASSVGLEYGYTF. The CDR3 nucleotides are TGTGCCAGCAGTGTTGGCCTGGAGTATGGCTACACCTTC.

The chain uses TRBV29-1 and TRBJ2-1, with 8 bases identical to TRBD2. The germline gives CDR1 SQVTM, CDR2 ANQGSEA. The CDR3 spans 11 residues. V was pared by 4 bases and J by 13 bases, with 6 bases of the junction left unmatched. CDR3 protein: CSVAAGEDQFF. The CDR3 bases are TGCAGCGTTGCAGCGGGAGAAGATCAGTTCTTC.

This chain connects TRBV20-1 to TRBJ2-7; 12 bases fit TRBD2. This CDR3 is 16 amino acids long. Germline CDR1 reads DFQATT; CDR2 reads SNEGSKA (reference sequence). V was pared by 4 bases and J by 2 bases, with 9 bases of the junction left unmatched. Here the CDR3 DNA reads TGCAGTGCTAAAAGGACTAGCGGGGTTAAAGCCTACGAGCAGTACTTC. This translates into CSAKRTSGVKAYEQYF.

This clonotype was seen a handful of times. This chain joins TRBV12-3 or TRBV12-4 and TRBJ2-2; 10 nucleotides line up with TRBD2. CDR3 size: 14 residues. Trimming took 6 bases from V and 6 from J; bases not matched to a gene: 4. The CDR3 region has the DNA TGTGCCAGCAGCACACTAGCGGGGTCCGGGGAGCTGTTTTTT. Protein sequence: CASSTLAGSGELFF.